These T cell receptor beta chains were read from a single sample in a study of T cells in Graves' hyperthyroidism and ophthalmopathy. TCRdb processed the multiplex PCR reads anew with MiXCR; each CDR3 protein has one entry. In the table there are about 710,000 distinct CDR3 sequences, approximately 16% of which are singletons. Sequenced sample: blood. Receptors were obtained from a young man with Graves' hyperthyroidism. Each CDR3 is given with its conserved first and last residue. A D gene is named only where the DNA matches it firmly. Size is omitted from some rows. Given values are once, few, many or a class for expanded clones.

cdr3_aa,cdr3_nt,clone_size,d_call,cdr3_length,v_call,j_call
CASRETIHRTDTQYF,TGTGCCAGCAGAGAAACCATTCACAGGACAGATACGCAGTATTTT,many,-,15,TRBV28,TRBJ2-3
CASSLWTSGNNEQFF,TGTGCCAGCAGCCTATGGACTAGCGGGAACAATGAGCAGTTCTTC,many,TRBD2,15,TRBV28,TRBJ2-1
CASSSFAGTEETQYF,TGTGCCAGCAGCTCCTTCGCCGGGACAGAAGAGACCCAGTACTTC,many,TRBD1,15,TRBV7-6,TRBJ2-5
CASSQGRADTDTQYF,TGCGCCAGCAGCCAAGGGAGGGCCGACACAGATACGCAGTATTTT,-,TRBD2,15,TRBV5-1,TRBJ2-3
CSARDWRDLTDTQYF,TGCAGTGCTAGGGACTGGCGGGACCTTACAGATACGCAGTATTTT,many,-,15,TRBV20-1,TRBJ2-3
CASSAGLTNSPLHF,TGTGCCAGCAGTGCGGGACTGACGAATTCACCCCTCCACTTT,few,-,14,TRBV27,TRBJ1-6
CASSTGTGLNQPQHF,TGTGCCAGCAGTACCGGGACAGGGCTTAATCAGCCCCAGCATTTT,many,TRBD1,15,TRBV28,TRBJ1-5
CASSLSGQGERAQYF,TGTGCCAGCAGTTTATCCGGACAGGGGGAAAGGGCCCAGTACTTC,many,TRBD1,15,TRBV12-3/TRBV12-4,TRBJ2-5
CASSQAGNEQFF,TGTGCCAGCAGCCAAGCTGGCAATGAGCAGTTCTTC,many,-,12,TRBV3-1,TRBJ2-1
CSVEQGLGEQYF,TGCAGCGTTGAACAGGGGTTGGGCGAGCAGTACTTC,-,-,12,TRBV29-1,TRBJ2-7
CASRLWDRDEKLFF,TGTGCCAGCAGGTTGTGGGACAGGGATGAAAAACTGTTTTTT,few,TRBD1,14,TRBV27,TRBJ1-4
CSGSGRADEQFF,TGCAGCGGCAGCGGGAGGGCCGATGAGCAGTTCTTC,-,TRBD2,12,TRBV29-1,TRBJ2-1
CSATRSASSYNSPLHF,TGCAGTGCTACCAGGAGCGCTAGCTCCTATAATTCACCCCTCCACTTT,few,-,16,TRBV20-1,TRBJ1-6
CASSIQGDEQFF,TGTGCCAGTAGTATCCAGGGGGATGAGCAGTTCTTC,-,TRBD1,12,TRBV19,TRBJ2-1
CSARDLFGGSNQPQHF,TGCAGTGCTAGAGATTTATTTGGGGGAAGCAATCAGCCCCAGCATTTT,few,-,16,TRBV20-1,TRBJ1-5
CASSSKRFYEQYF,TGTGCCAGCAGTTCCAAGAGGTTCTACGAGCAGTACTTC,few,-,13,TRBV6-1,TRBJ2-7
CSVGTDSYEQYF,TGCAGCGTGGGGACCGATTCCTACGAGCAGTACTTC,-,-,12,TRBV29-1,TRBJ2-7
CATSPGQIFLTSYEQYF,TGTGCCACCTCGCCTGGGCAGATTTTTCTTACATCCTACGAGCAGTACTTC,many,-,17,TRBV6-2/TRBV6-3,TRBJ2-7
CASRQRDSYEQYF,TGTGCTAGTCGGCAGCGCGATTCCTACGAGCAGTACTTC,many,-,13,TRBV12-5,TRBJ2-7
CASSRRLAGGPDEQYF,TGTGCCAGCTCACGGCGACTAGCGGGAGGGCCGGACGAGCAGTACTTC,-,TRBD2,16,TRBV18,TRBJ2-7
CASLRSPSGSHNEQFF,TGTGCCAGCTTACGTTCCCCTAGCGGGAGTCACAATGAGCAGTTCTTC,-,TRBD2,16,TRBV6-2/TRBV6-3,TRBJ2-1
CASSPNGGSSYNEQFF,TGTGCCAGCAGTCCCAATGGGGGGAGCTCCTACAATGAGCAGTTCTTC,-,-,16,TRBV6-2/TRBV6-3,TRBJ2-1
CASSPLRVIANYGYTF,TGTGCCAGCAGCCCACTTAGAGTAATAGCTAACTATGGCTACACCTTC,-,-,16,TRBV3-1,TRBJ1-2
CASTLQGAVSNQPQHF,TGTGCCAGCACGTTGCAGGGGGCGGTGAGCAATCAGCCCCAGCATTTT,many,TRBD1,16,TRBV12-3/TRBV12-4,TRBJ1-5
CASSLSAGFSTYEQYF,TGTGCCAGCAGTTTATCGGCAGGGTTCTCCACCTACGAGCAGTACTTC,many,-,16,TRBV27,TRBJ2-7
CSARGIDAGNTEAFF,TGCAGTGCTAGAGGCATAGATGCAGGGAACACTGAAGCTTTCTTT,many,-,15,TRBV20-1,TRBJ1-1
CASSPGDRNEQFF,TGCGCCAGCAGCCCGGGGGACCGCAATGAGCAGTTCTTC,few,-,13,TRBV5-1,TRBJ2-1
CASSRARNEQFF,TGTGCCAGCAGTCGTGCCCGAAATGAGCAGTTCTTC,-,-,12,TRBV27,TRBJ2-1
CASRRTTGRSGELFF,TGTGCCAGCAGACGTACCACAGGGCGCAGCGGGGAGCTGTTTTTT,-,-,15,TRBV6-1,TRBJ2-2
CASSLRPGTGELFF,TGTGCCAGCAGCTTACGTCCGGGGACCGGGGAGCTGTTTTTT,few,-,14,TRBV7-6,TRBJ2-2
CASSPGTSGSPYEQFF,TGCGCCAGCAGCCCAGGGACTAGCGGGAGTCCCTATGAGCAGTTCTTC,-,TRBD2,16,TRBV5-1,TRBJ2-1
CASSPTSGPHFAEAFF,TGTGCCAGCAGCCCCACGTCGGGACCCCACTTCGCTGAAGCTTTCTTT,few,-,16,TRBV12-3/TRBV12-4,TRBJ1-1
CASSPAASGANVLTF,TGTGCCAGCTCACCTGCGGCCTCTGGGGCCAACGTCCTGACTTTC,few,-,15,TRBV18,TRBJ2-6
CASSAGRAVNIQYF,TGTGCCAGCAGTGCGGGCAGGGCCGTAAACATTCAGTACTTC,many,-,14,TRBV2,TRBJ2-4
CASSRPGTGGRETQYF,TGTGCCAGCAGCCGACCCGGGACAGGGGGTAGAGAGACCCAGTACTTC,many,TRBD1,16,TRBV7-2,TRBJ2-5
CASRGWGGPEAFF,TGCGCCAGCAGGGGATGGGGGGGTCCTGAAGCTTTCTTT,many,-,13,TRBV10-1,TRBJ1-1
CASSVDRGRGGYTF,TGTGCCAGTAGCGTTGACAGGGGGCGCGGCGGCTACACCTTC,few,TRBD1,14,TRBV19,TRBJ1-2
CASSSPKGGNTIYF,TGTGCCAGCAGTTCACCAAAGGGGGGAAACACCATATATTTT,-,-,14,TRBV28,TRBJ1-3
CASSLGGRRSNQPQHF,TGTGCCAGCAGCTTGGGGGGGCGACGGAGCAATCAGCCCCAGCATTTT,-,-,16,TRBV5-5,TRBJ1-5
CATSRGQLRGLEAFF,TGTGCCACCAGCAGGGGACAGCTCAGAGGCCTTGAAGCTTTCTTT,-,TRBD1,15,TRBV15,TRBJ1-1
CATSVPEGTAAYEQYF,TGTGCCACCAGTGTCCCCGAGGGGACAGCAGCCTACGAGCAGTACTTC,few,TRBD1,16,TRBV24-1,TRBJ2-7
CASSQEWPDNQPQHF,TGTGCCAGCAGCCAAGAATGGCCAGATAATCAGCCCCAGCATTTT,-,-,15,TRBV7-9,TRBJ1-5
CASSESRALNTEAFF,TGTGCCAGCAGTGAATCTAGGGCCCTGAACACTGAAGCTTTCTTT,few,-,15,TRBV25-1,TRBJ1-1
CSGAGNALEQYF,TGCAGCGGAGCTGGGAACGCCCTCGAGCAGTACTTC,-,-,12,TRBV20-1,TRBJ2-7
CASSPGGIQETQYF,TGTGCCAGCTCTCCGGGGGGAATCCAAGAGACCCAGTACTTC,many,TRBD2,14,TRBV18,TRBJ2-5
CASNPGGTLNEQFF,TGTGCCAGCAACCCAGGGGGGACTCTCAATGAGCAGTTCTTC,many,-,14,TRBV12-3/TRBV12-4,TRBJ2-1
CASSPGRGGYGYTF,TGTGCCAGCAGCCCCGGCAGGGGCGGCTATGGCTACACCTTC,many,-,14,TRBV7-3,TRBJ1-2
CASSYDRVNIQYF,TGTGCCAGCAGTTATGACAGGGTAAACATTCAGTACTTC,-,TRBD1,13,TRBV2,TRBJ2-4
CASSEAQSFDRFTIDTQYF,TGTGCCAGCAGTGAAGCCCAATCCTTCGACAGATTCACGATAGATACGCAGTATTTT,few,-,19,TRBV6-1,TRBJ2-3
CASSSAGTANTGELFF,TGTGCCAGCAGCTCCGCCGGCACCGCGAACACCGGGGAGCTGTTTTTT,-,-,16,TRBV11-2,TRBJ2-2
CASIDRSSRGYTF,TGTGCCAGCATCGACCGCAGTTCCCGGGGCTACACCTTC,-,-,13,TRBV6-2/TRBV6-3,TRBJ1-2
CASLSQGESTEAFF,TGTGCCAGCCTCAGTCAGGGCGAGAGCACTGAAGCTTTCTTT,few,-,14,TRBV2,TRBJ1-1
CASSQRRPGQGYNEQFF,TGTGCCAGCAGTCAACGCCGACCGGGACAGGGTTACAATGAGCAGTTCTTC,few,TRBD1,17,TRBV6-2/TRBV6-3,TRBJ2-1
CSAKVGQGTEAFF,TGCAGTGCTAAGGTAGGACAGGGCACTGAAGCTTTCTTT,many,TRBD1,13,TRBV20-1,TRBJ1-1
CASSGGLAGDSDTQYF,TGTGCCAGCAGCGGAGGACTAGCGGGTGATTCAGATACGCAGTATTTT,many,TRBD2,16,TRBV7-9,TRBJ2-3
CASSVASGGGISTDTQYF,TGTGCCAGCAGCGTTGCAAGCGGCGGCGGGATTAGCACAGATACGCAGTATTTT,-,-,18,TRBV6-1,TRBJ2-3
CASSIPRTGNNEQFF,TGTGCCAGTAGTATCCCTAGGACAGGGAACAATGAGCAGTTCTTC,-,TRBD1,15,TRBV19,TRBJ2-1
CASSLTPRIAGGGGNIQYF,TGTGCCAGCAGTTTAACCCCCAGGATAGCGGGGGGGGGAGGAAACATTCAGTACTTC,many,TRBD2,19,TRBV12-3/TRBV12-4,TRBJ2-4
CATSRDLTSIHNEQFF,TGTGCCACCAGCAGAGATTTGACTAGCATCCACAATGAGCAGTTCTTC,-,TRBD2,16,TRBV15,TRBJ2-1
CATRDSATYEQYF,TGCGCCACTCGAGACAGCGCTACCTACGAGCAGTACTTC,-,-,13,TRBV5-1,TRBJ2-7